The present entry profiles one TCR beta chain with its context. The data belong to a study of blood T cell repertoires in COVID-19. The table came from immunoSEQ multiplex PCR; TCRdb's copy has only in-frame clones and leaves some out. The sample includes 90,000 to 100,000 clones, roughly 85% of them seen just once. V shed 3 bases, J shed 0 bases, and the junction held 9 bases outside the gene matches. This CDR3 comprises 18 residues. Germline-derived CDR1 and CDR2 are MNHNS and SASEGT. The sequence derives from a man at least 80 years old with acute or convalescent COVID-19. Material for sequencing was peripheral blood. The J gene is TRBJ2-2, the V gene TRBV6-1; 8 nucleotides align to TRBD1. The CDR3 sequence is CASSDRLRGQANTGELFF. CDR3 coding DNA: TGTGCCAGCAGTGATCGTCTCCGGGGACAGGCGAACACCGGGGAGCTGTTTTTT.